This T cell receptor (beta chain) appears in the sequencing data of a study of T cell responses to AZD1222 COVID-19 vaccine listed by TCRdb under 2021. Describing the broader study: A total of just over 230 trial participants underwent TCR sequencing, of whom 207 received two doses of AZD1222 and about 26 received two doses of the MenACWY control vaccine. Trial participants were enrolled by age into subgroups of 18-55, 56-69 and 70-plus years, and around 150, 28 and 57 TCR-sequenced participants, respectively, were included in these subgroups. Overall study outcomes, separate from this receptor: Participants were mostly white British and included more females than males, and it was suggested by the authors that clonal diversity may have been underestimated. Conclusions about previously exposed vaccinees are limited, since just 5 or 6 AZD1222 recipients were seropositive for SARS-CoV-2 at baseline. Reportedly, close to half of the unique spike-specific TCRs recognized epitopes lying outside the regions that are mutated in the B.1.351 and B.1.1.7 variants. Because no day 14 peak-response samples were available, repertoires were characterized only after the peak T cell response. The vaccine-associated CD4 TCRs covered the entire spike protein, and the dominant responses fell in regions 160-218 and 743-854. The 56-69-year group was small, and its depth increase did not reach significance, likely because of low power. A significant rise in spike-specific TCR breadth and depth was observed after two AZD1222 doses relative to day 0 and relative to MenACWY recipients.

V gives up 5 bases and J gives up 0 bases, and the segment between their germline ends measures 8 bases. CDR1 and CDR2 were assigned from the germline V gene (reference sequence) as SGHNT and YYREEE. From the cysteine up to the phenylalanine, the CDR3 has a length of 13 residues. The DNA shown is the 39-base CDR3, in frame from base 1. The CDR3 regions of human TCRbeta chains were subjected to immunosequencing. The paper's data handling went like this. Repertoire TCRs were checked for matches against a reference library of SARS-CoV-2-specific TCRs that had been generated using the MIRA antigen-specificity platform. Breadth was defined as the fraction of unique TCRs that were SARS-CoV-2-associated. Depth was defined as the fraction of total T cells that were SARS-CoV-2-associated. Using the MIRA data, every spike-specific TCR was mapped to the spike region that the TCR reacted to and assigned to either a CD4 or a CD8 class. Log10-transformed breadth and depth values were compared by one-way ANOVA with Sidak's multiple comparisons tests. As stored in TCRdb, this immuneACCESS dataset retains in-frame rearrangements with V and J assigned. A fraction of the clones does not appear; measured against another copy, unresolved V genes explain less than half of the discrepancy, and the remainder lacks a known reason. The D gene and trimming were derived from the DNA, and the V and J assignments and clone size from that table. This sample lists roughly 92,000 clones; about 89% were detected once. Approximately 5% of the sample belongs to the ten largest clones.

This clone was observed a handful of times. The antigen this receptor binds is unknown. The sample holds no much larger clone one base away, and base qualities are not on file. Sample time point, as interpreted from the label and publication: about 28 days (+/-7) after the second vaccine dose. AZD1222 recipients with second doses at about 4 weeks or about 12 weeks were pooled, because spike-specific TCR depth and breadth did not differ between schedules. Samples from vaccinated people were obtained from the UK trials COV001 and COV002, which included a single-blind randomized controlled phase 2/3 trial of AZD1222 (ChAdOx1 nCoV-19) in healthy adults. For TCRbeta chain sequencing, PBMC samples were collected from trial participants at day 0 and at day 28 after the second dose.

This sample comprised peripheral blood, obtained 28 days after the second AZD1222 dose. The chain couples TRBV5-4 to TRBJ1-1, with the D segment identity uncertain. The origin of this receptor is an adult who received the AZD1222 COVID-19 vaccine. Here the CDR3 is given as CASRQTMNTEAFF. The nucleotide sequence is given as TGTGCCAGCAGGCAAACAATGAACACTGAAGCTTTCTTT. The full variable domain, completed from the reference TRBV5-4 and TRBJ1-1 proteins outside the CDR3, reads ETGVTQSPTHLIKTRGQQVTLRCSSQSGHNTVSWYQQALGQGPQFIFQYYREEENGRGNFPPRFSGLQFPNYSSELNVNALELDDSALYLCASRQTMNTEAFFGQGTRLTVV.